This T cell receptor (beta chain) was found in a study of blood T cells in healthy people across ages. Each donor's blood draw was 7.5 to 10 milliliters of peripheral blood. The second PCR ran roughly 7 to 11 cycles with a sample-barcoded 5' primer and J-beta primers. A 12-random-nucleotide template-switch adaptor tagged each cDNA molecule. Each single sample gave us at least 2.5 million CDR3-containing paired-end reads. TCRdb processed the 5' RACE reads anew with MiXCR; each CDR3 protein has one entry. The sample holds over 1,500,000 distinct CDR3 sequences, roughly 50% seen once. The V and J ends lost 1 base and 0 bases, in that order; junction bases with no gene match: 4. This CDR3 contains 18 residues. The V gene's germline CDR1 is SNHLY and CDR2 FYNNEI.

Sequencing was carried out using blood. V and J are TRBV2 and TRBJ2-3, with TRBD2 matching 13 bases. This clonotype originated in a woman in her forties in good health. CDR3 sequence reads: CASSEGLAGGTSTDTQYF. The DNA of the CDR3 is TGTGCCAGCAGTGAAGGACTAGCGGGGGGAACTAGCACAGATACGCAGTATTTT.